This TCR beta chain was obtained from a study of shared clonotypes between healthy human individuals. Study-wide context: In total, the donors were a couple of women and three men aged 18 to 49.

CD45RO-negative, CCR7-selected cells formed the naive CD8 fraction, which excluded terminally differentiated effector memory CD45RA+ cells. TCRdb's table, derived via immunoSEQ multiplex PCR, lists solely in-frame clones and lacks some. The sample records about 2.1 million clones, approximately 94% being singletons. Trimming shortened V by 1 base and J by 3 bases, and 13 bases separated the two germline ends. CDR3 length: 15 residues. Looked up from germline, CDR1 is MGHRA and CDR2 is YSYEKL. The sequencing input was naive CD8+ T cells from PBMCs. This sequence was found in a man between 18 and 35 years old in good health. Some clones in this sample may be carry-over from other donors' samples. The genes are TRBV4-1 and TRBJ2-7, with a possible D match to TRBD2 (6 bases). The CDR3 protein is CASSQGPSELYEQYF. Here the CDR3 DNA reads TGCGCCAGCAGCCAAGGTCCTAGCGAGCTCTACGAGCAGTACTTC.